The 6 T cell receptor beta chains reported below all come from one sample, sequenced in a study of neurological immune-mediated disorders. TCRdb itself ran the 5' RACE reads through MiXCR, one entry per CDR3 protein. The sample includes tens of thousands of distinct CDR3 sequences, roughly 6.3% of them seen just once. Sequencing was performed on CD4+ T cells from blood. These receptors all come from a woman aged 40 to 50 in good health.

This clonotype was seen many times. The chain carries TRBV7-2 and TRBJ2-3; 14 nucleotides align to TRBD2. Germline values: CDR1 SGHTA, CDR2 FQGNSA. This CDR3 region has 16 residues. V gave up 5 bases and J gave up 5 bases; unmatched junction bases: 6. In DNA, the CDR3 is TGTGCCAGCAGCGGGGGACTAGCGGGAGCGGGAGATACGCAGTATTTT. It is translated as CASSGGLAGAGDTQYF.

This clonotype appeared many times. The CDR3 spells CASSVSGRPYEQYF. The CDR3 DNA follows: TGTGCCAGCAGCGTGAGCGGGAGGCCCTACGAGCAGTACTTC. This chain uses TRBV9 with TRBJ2-7; 9 bases are shared with TRBD2. This CDR3 region has 14 residues. V lost 2 bases, J lost 2 bases, and 2 bases stayed unmatched. CDR1 and CDR2 from the germline V gene are SGDLS and YYNGEE.

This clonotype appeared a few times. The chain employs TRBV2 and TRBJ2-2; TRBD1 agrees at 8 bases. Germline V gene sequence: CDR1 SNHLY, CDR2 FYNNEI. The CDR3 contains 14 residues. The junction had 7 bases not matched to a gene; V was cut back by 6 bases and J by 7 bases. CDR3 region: CASSPDRVGGELFF. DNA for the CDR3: TGTGCCAGCAGCCCGGACAGGGTGGGCGGGGAGCTGTTTTTT.

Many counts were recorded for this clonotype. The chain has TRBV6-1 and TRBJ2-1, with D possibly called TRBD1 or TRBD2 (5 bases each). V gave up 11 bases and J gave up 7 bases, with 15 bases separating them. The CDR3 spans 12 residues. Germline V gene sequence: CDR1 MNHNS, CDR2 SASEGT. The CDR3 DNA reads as TGTGCCGCTAGAGTGGGGGTGAATGAGCAGTTCTTC. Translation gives CAARVGVNEQFF.

CDR3 residues: CASKPTSGSVDEQFF. DNA for the CDR3: TGTGCCAGCAAACCGACTAGCGGGAGCGTAGATGAGCAGTTCTTC. This chain links TRBV19 with TRBJ2-1; TRBD2 aligns across 12 bases. Germline CDR1 LNHDA, CDR2 SQIVND (reference sequence). There are 15 residues in the CDR3. V was pared by 9 bases and J by 8 bases, with 11 bases of the junction left unmatched.

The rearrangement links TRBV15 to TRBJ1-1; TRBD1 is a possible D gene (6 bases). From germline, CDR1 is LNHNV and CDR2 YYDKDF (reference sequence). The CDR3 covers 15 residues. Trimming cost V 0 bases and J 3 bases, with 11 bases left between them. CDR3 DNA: TGTGCCACCAGCAGAGATAGCAGGGGTGACACTGAAGCTTTCTTT. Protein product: CATSRDSRGDTEAFF.